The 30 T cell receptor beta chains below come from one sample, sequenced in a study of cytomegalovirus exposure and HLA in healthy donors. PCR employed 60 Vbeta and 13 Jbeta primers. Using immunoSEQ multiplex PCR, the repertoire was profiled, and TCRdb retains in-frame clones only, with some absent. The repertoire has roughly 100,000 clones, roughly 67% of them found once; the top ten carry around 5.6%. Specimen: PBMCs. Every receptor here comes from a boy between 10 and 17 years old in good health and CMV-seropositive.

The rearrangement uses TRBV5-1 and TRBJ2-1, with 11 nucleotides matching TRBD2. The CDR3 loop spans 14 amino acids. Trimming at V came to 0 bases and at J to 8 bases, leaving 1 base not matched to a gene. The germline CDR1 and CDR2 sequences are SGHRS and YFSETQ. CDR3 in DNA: TGCGCCAGCAGCTTGGATAGCGGGAGGGATGAGCAGTTCTTC. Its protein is CASSLDSGRDEQFF.

This chain's CDR3 is CASGERMSTEAFF. CDR3 DNA: TGTGCCAGCGGGGAGAGAATGAGCACTGAAGCTTTCTTT. The V gene is TRBV6-1, the J gene TRBJ1-1, with D unresolved. The CDR3 contains 13 residues. Germline loops: CDR1 MNHNS, CDR2 SASEGT. V lost 8 bases, J lost 4 bases, and 14 bases lay in between.

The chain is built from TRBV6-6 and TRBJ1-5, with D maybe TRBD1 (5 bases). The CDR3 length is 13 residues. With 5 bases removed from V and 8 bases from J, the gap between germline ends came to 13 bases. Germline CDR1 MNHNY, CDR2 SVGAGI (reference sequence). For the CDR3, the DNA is TGTGCCAGCAGTACAGGTGTTTGGGAGCCCCAGCATTTT. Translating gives CASSTGVWEPQHF.

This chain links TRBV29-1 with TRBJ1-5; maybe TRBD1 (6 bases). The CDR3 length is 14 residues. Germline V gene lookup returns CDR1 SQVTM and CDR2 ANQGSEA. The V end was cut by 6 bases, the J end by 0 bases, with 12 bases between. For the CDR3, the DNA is TGCAGCGTCGGCGGGGGGCGTAGCAATCAGCCCCAGCATTTT. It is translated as CSVGGGRSNQPQHF. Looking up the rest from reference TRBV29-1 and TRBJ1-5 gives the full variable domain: SAVISQKPSRDICQRGTSLTIQCQVDSQVTMMFWYRQQPGQSLTLIATANQGSEATYESGFVIDKFPISRPNLTFSTLTVSNMSPEDSSIYLCSVGGGRSNQPQHFGDGTRLSIL.

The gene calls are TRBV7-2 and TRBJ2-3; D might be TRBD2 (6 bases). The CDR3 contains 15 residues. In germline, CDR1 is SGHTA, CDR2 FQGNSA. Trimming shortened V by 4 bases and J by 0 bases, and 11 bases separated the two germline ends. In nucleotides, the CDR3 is TGTGCCAGCAGCTCCGGGACTCCAAGCACAGATACGCAGTATTTT. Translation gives CASSSGTPSTDTQYF.

CDR3 residues: CASGLGNYGYTF. CDR3 DNA sequence: TGTGCCAGTGGGCTCGGTAACTATGGCTACACCTTC. The V call is TRBV9, the J call TRBJ1-2; D is ambiguous. Deletions cut 8 bases from V and 1 base from J, with 9 bases between. The CDR3 sequence is 12 residues long. Germline V gives CDR1 SGDLS, CDR2 YYNGEE.

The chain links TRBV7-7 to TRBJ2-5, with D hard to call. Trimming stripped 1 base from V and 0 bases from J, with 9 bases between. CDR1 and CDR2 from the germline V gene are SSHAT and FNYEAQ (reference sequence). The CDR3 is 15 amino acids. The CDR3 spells CASSLGAADQETQYF. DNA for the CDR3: TGTGCCAGCAGCTTAGGGGCAGCAGACCAAGAGACCCAGTACTTC.

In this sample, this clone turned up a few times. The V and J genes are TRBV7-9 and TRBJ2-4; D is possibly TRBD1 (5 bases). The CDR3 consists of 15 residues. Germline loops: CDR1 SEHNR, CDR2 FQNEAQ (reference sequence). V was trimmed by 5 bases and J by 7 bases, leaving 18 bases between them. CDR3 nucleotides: TGTGCCAGCAGCCGCATGGGGCAGGGATATAACATTCAGTACTTC. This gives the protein CASSRMGQGYNIQYF.

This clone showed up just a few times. The CDR3 DNA reads TGTGCCAGCAGGGACAGGGGCTACGAGCAGTACTTC. This encodes CASRDRGYEQYF. The genes are TRBV2 and TRBJ2-7, with 9 bases that match TRBD1. J was trimmed by 3 bases and V by 6 bases; bases with no gene match: 0. Germline CDR1 reads SNHLY; CDR2 reads FYNNEI. The CDR3 extends over 12 amino acids. Drawing the rest from reference TRBV2 and TRBJ2-7, the complete variable domain is EPEVTQTPSHQVTQMGQEVILRCVPISNHLYFYWYRQILGQKVEFLVSFYNNEISEKSEIFDDQFSVERPDGSNFTLKIRSTKLEDSAMYFCASRDRGYEQYFGPGTRLTVT.

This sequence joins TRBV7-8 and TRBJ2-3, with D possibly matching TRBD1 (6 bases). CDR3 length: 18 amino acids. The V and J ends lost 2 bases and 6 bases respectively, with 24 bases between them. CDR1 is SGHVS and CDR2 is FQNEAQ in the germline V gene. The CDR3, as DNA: TGTGCCAGCAGCTTACAGAAACGGGACATATACCGAAGGGATACGCAGTATTTT. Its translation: CASSLQKRDIYRRDTQYF.

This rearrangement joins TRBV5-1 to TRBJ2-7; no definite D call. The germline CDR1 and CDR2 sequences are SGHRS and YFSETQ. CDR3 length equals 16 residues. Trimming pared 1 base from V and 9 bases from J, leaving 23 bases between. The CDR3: CASSLTTQNNAVWQYF. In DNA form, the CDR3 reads TGCGCCAGCAGCTTGACCACCCAAAACAATGCCGTTTGGCAGTACTTC. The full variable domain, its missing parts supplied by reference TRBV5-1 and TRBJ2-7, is KAGVTQTPRYLIKTRGQQVTLSCSPISGHRSVSWYQQTPGQGLQFLFEYFSETQRNKGNFPGRFSGRQFSNSRSEMNVSTLELGDSALYLCASSLTTQNNAVWQYFGPGTRLTVT.

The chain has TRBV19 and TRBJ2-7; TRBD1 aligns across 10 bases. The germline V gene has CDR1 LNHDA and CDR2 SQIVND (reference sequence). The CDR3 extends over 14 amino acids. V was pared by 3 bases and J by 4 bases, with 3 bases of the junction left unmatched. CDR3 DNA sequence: TGTGCCAGTAGTATGGGGACAGGGGAGTACGAGCAGTACTTC. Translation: CASSMGTGEYEQYF.

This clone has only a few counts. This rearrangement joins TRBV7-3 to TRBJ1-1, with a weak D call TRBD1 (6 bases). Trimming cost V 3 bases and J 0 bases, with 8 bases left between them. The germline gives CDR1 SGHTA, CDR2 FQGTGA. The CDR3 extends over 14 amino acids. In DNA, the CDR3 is TGTGCCAGCAGCTTCAGGGGAATGAACACTGAAGCTTTCTTT. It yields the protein CASSFRGMNTEAFF.

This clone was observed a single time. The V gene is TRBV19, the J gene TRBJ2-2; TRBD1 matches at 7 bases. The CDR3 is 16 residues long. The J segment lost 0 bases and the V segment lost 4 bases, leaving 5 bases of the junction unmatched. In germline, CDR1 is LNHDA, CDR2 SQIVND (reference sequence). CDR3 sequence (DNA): TGTGCCAGTAGTAGGAGACAGGGCACGAACACCGGGGAGCTGTTTTTT. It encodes CASSRRQGTNTGELFF.

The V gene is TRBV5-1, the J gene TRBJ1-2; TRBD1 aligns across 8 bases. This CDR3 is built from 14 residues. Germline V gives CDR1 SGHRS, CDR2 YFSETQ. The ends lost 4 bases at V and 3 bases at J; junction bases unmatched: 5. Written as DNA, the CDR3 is TGCGCCAGCAGCCTACAGGGACAGGACTATGGCTACACCTTC. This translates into CASSLQGQDYGYTF.

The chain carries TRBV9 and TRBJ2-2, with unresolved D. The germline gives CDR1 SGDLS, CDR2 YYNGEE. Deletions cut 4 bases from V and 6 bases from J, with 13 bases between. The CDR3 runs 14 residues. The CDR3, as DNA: TGTGCCAGCAGCCCTTTAAATTATCCCGGGGAGCTGTTTTTT. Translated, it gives CASSPLNYPGELFF. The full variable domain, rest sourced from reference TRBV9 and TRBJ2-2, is DSGVTQTPKHLITATGQRVTLRCSPRSGDLSVYWYQQSLDQGLQFLIQYYNGEERAKGNILERFSAQQFPDLHSELNLSSLELGDSALYFCASSPLNYPGELFFGEGSRLTVL.

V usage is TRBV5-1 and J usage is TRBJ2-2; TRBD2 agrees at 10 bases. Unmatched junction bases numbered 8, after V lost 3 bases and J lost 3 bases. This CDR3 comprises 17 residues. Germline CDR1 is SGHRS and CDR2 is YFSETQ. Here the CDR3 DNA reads TGCGCCAGCAGCTCCGCCAGCGGGGGGGTGTACACCGGGGAGCTGTTTTTT. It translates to CASSSASGGVYTGELFF.

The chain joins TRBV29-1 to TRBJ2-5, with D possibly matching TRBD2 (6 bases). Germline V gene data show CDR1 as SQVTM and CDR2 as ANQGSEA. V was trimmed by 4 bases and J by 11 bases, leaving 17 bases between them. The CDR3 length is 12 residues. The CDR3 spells CSVGRTGDGQYF. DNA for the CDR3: TGCAGCGTTGGCCGGACGGGGGACGGGCAGTACTTC.

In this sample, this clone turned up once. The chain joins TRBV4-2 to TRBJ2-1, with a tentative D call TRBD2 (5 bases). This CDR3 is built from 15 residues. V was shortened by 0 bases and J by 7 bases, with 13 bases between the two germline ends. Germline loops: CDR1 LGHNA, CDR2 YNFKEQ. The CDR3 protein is CASSQDLTTNNEQFF. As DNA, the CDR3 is TGTGCCAGCAGCCAAGATCTTACGACTAATAATGAGCAGTTCTTC.

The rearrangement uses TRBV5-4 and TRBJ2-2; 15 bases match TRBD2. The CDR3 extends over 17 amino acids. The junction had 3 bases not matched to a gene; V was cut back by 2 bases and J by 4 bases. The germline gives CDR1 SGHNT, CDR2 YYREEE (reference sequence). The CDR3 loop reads CASSFRTSGRATGELFF. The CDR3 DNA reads TGTGCCAGCAGCTTTAGGACTAGCGGGAGGGCCACCGGGGAGCTGTTTTTT.

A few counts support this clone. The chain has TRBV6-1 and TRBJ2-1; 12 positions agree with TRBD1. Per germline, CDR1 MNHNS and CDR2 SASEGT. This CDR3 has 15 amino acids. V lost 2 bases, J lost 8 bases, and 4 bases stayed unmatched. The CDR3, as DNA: TGTGCCAGCAGTGAACCGGGACAGGGGGCCTATGAGCAGTTCTTC. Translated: CASSEPGQGAYEQFF.

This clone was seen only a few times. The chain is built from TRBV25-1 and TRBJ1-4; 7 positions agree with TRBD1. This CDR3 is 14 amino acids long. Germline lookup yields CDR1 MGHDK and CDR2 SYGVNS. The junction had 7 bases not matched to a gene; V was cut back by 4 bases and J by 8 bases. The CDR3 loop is CASSVRGRGEKLFF. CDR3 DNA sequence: TGTGCCAGCAGTGTAAGGGGGCGCGGGGAAAAACTGTTTTTT.

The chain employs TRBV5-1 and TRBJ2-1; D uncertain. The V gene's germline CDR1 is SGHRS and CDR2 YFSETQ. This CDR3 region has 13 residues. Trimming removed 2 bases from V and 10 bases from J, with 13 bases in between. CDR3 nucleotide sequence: TGCGCCAGCAGCTTTAACCAGGTTCACGAGCAGTTCTTC. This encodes CASSFNQVHEQFF.

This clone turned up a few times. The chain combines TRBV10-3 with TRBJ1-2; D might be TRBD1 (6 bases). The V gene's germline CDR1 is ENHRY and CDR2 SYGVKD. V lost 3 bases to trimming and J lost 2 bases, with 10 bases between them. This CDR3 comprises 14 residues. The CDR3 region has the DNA TGTGCCATCAGTGAACAGGGCCTGAACTATGGCTACACCTTC. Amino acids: CAISEQGLNYGYTF.

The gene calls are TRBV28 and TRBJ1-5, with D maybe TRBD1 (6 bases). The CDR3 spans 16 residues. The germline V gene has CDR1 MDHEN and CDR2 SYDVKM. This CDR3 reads CAIRPSEWGLGQPQHF. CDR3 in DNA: TGTGCTATCCGGCCCTCAGAGTGGGGGCTCGGTCAGCCCCAGCATTTT.

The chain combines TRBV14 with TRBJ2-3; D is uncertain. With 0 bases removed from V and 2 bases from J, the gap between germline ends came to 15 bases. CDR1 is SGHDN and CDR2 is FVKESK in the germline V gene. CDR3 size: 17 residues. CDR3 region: CASSQDSDFGYTDTQYF. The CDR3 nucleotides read TGTGCCAGCAGCCAAGATTCCGACTTCGGCTACACAGATACGCAGTATTTT.

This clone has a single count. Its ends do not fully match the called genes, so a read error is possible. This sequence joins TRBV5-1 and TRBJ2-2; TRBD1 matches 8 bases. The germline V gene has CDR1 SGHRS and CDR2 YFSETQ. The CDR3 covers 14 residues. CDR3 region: CASRAGGITGELFF. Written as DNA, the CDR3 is TGCGCGAGCAGGGCAGGGGGCATCACCGGGGAGCTGTTTTTT.

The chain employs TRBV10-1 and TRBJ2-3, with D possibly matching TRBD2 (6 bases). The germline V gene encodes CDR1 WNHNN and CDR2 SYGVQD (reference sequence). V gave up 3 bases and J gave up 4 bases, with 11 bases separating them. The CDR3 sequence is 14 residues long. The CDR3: CASSDWRAADTQYF. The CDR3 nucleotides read TGCGCCAGCAGTGATTGGAGGGCGGCAGATACGCAGTATTTT.

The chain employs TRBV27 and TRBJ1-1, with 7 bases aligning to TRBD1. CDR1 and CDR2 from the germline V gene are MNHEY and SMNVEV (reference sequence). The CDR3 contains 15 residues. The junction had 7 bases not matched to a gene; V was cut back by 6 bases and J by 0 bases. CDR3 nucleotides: TGTGCCAGCAGGGGCGCGGACAGGATGAACACTGAAGCTTTCTTT. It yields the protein CASRGADRMNTEAFF.

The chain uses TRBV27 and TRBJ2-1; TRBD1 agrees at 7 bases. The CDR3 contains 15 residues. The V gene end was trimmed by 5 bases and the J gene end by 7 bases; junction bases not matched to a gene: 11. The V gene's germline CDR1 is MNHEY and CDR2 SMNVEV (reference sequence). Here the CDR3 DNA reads TGTGCCAGCAGTGTAAAGGGGGCCCCTCTGAATGAGCAGTTCTTC. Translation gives CASSVKGAPLNEQFF.